The 18 T cell receptor beta chains given below trace back to one sample, sequenced in a study of cytomegalovirus exposure and HLA in healthy donors. The PCR was carried out with 60 Vbeta primers and 13 Jbeta primers. Profiling relied on immunoSEQ multiplex PCR, and the TCRdb table lists in-frame clones only, not all of them. Among 65,000 to 95,000 clones, around 81% were seen once, and the ten largest hold about 5.5%. Sample: PBMCs. Receptors originate from a male donor in good health and CMV-seropositive.

The chain combines TRBV7-2 with TRBJ1-1; 7 positions agree with TRBD1. The V gene end was trimmed by 4 bases and the J gene end by 1 base; junction bases not matched to a gene: 3. Germline V lookup: CDR1 SGHTA, CDR2 FQGNSA. The CDR3 is made up of 14 amino acids. The CDR3 sequence: CASSSQGGNTEAFF. The DNA for the CDR3 is TGTGCCAGCAGCTCCCAGGGGGGGAACACTGAAGCTTTCTTT.

This clone was observed a single time. The V and J genes are TRBV5-1 and TRBJ2-1; the match to TRBD2 covers 10 bases. After removal of 5 bases from V and 1 base from J, the junction contained 9 bases not matched to a gene. The germline gives CDR1 SGHRS, CDR2 YFSETQ. This CDR3 spans 17 amino acids. The DNA for the CDR3 is TGCGCCAGCAGTCGTGATAGCGGGGGGTTTTCCTACAATGAGCAGTTCTTC. This gives the protein CASSRDSGGFSYNEQFF.

The genes are TRBV30 and TRBJ2-3; 11 positions agree with TRBD2. This CDR3 is 16 amino acids long. Germline V lookup: CDR1 GTSNPN, CDR2 SVGIG (reference sequence). After removal of 3 bases from V and 6 bases from J, the junction contained 11 bases not matched to a gene. The CDR3 DNA follows: TGTGCCTGGAGGCCGGTAGCGGGAGGGCCGCGGGATACGCAGTATTTT. Translation: CAWRPVAGGPRDTQYF. Using reference TRBV30 and TRBJ2-3 for the parts outside the CDR3, the full variable domain is SQTIHQWPATLVQPVGSPLSLECTVEGTSNPNLYWYRQAAGRGLQLLFYSVGIGQISSEVPQNLSASRPQDRQFILSSKKLLLSDSGFYLCAWRPVAGGPRDTQYFGPGTRLTVL.

This clone has just a few counts. The chain links TRBV18 to TRBJ1-3; D not certain. The length of the CDR3 is 15 residues. The ends were cut back, 1 base at V and 0 bases at J, with 7 bases in the middle. Germline V gene data show CDR1 as KGHSH and CDR2 as LQKENI. The DNA for the CDR3 is TGTGCCAGCTCACCACGGAGGGACTCTGGAAACACCATATATTTT. It encodes CASSPRRDSGNTIYF.

The chain combines TRBV2 with TRBJ2-7; TRBD2 matches at 8 bases. CDR1 and CDR2 from the germline V gene are SNHLY and FYNNEI. V lost 9 bases and J lost 0; bases outside the gene matches: 7. The CDR3 is made up of 14 amino acids. DNA of the CDR3: TGTGCCAGTAAACTAGCGGAGAGCTCCTACGAGCAGTACTTC. It translates to CASKLAESSYEQYF.

The chain links TRBV5-4 to TRBJ2-4; D is ambiguous. V gave up 10 bases and J gave up 8 bases, with 13 bases separating them. The CDR3 extends over 11 amino acids. In germline, CDR1 is SGHNT, CDR2 YYREEE (reference sequence). The CDR3 spells CAYRSQDIQYF. The DNA of the CDR3 is TGTGCCTACCGGTCGCAGGACATTCAGTACTTC. The full variable domain, rest sourced from reference TRBV5-4 and TRBJ2-4, is ETGVTQSPTHLIKTRGQQVTLRCSSQSGHNTVSWYQQALGQGPQFIFQYYREEENGRGNFPPRFSGLQFPNYSSELNVNALELDDSALYLCAYRSQDIQYFGAGTRLSVL.

The rearrangement links TRBV5-1 to TRBJ1-2; D possibly corresponds to TRBD1 (5 bases). V shed 0 bases and J shed 4 bases, with 10 bases lying between them. Germline CDR1 reads SGHRS; CDR2 reads YFSETQ. The CDR3 spans 14 residues. In DNA form, the CDR3 reads TGCGCCAGCAGCTTGGAAGGGGTTGGCTATGGCTACACCTTC. It yields the protein CASSLEGVGYGYTF.

Points on this clone: Lacking the conserved final phenylalanine or tryptophan, this CDR3 likely reflects a read error. The CDR3, as DNA: TGTGCCAGCAGTTACCGGAGGACTTTTTACGAGCAGTACCTC. As protein: CASSYRRTFYEQYL. The chain employs TRBV6-5 and TRBJ2-7; D is possibly TRBD2 (5 bases). Per germline, CDR1 MNHEY and CDR2 SVGAGI. Trimming took off 2 bases at V and 4 bases at J, with 12 bases between the two ends. The CDR3 consists of 14 residues.

V is TRBV6-1 and J is TRBJ2-7; D perhaps matches TRBD1 (5 bases). Trimming took 5 bases from V and 2 from J, leaving 13 bases between them. This CDR3 contains 14 residues. Looked up from germline, CDR1 is MNHNS and CDR2 is SASEGT. In DNA form, the CDR3 reads TGTGCCAGCAGTTATTCTCTGACAGCCTACGAGCAGTACTTC. Its protein product is CASSYSLTAYEQYF.

The gene calls are TRBV28 and TRBJ2-7; 7 nucleotides match TRBD1. Germline CDR1 reads MDHEN; CDR2 reads SYDVKM. V lost 6 bases, J lost 1 base, and 12 bases stayed unmatched. This CDR3 region has 16 residues. The CDR3, as DNA: TGTGCCAGCAGGCTGAGAGGGACAGTCCTTTCCTACGAGCAGTACTTC. Its translation: CASRLRGTVLSYEQYF. The full variable domain, rest sourced from reference TRBV28 and TRBJ2-7, is DVKVTQSSRYLVKRTGEKVFLECVQDMDHENMFWYRQDPGLGLRLIYFSYDVKMKEKGDIPEGYSVSREKKERFSLILESASTNQTSMYLCASRLRGTVLSYEQYFGPGTRLTVT.

The rearrangement links TRBV6-5 to TRBJ2-3; TRBD1 agrees at 9 bases. In germline, CDR1 is MNHEY, CDR2 SVGAGI. J lost 2 bases, V lost 2 bases, and 2 bases had no gene match. The CDR3 extends over 15 amino acids. As DNA, the CDR3 is TGTGCCAGCAGTTACCGGGACAGGGTCACAGATACGCAGTATTTT. Residues: CASSYRDRVTDTQYF.

The chain couples TRBV5-1 to TRBJ2-1, with TRBD2 matching 11 bases. V dropped 1 base and J dropped 6; count of bases not matched to a gene: 6. Germline V gene lookup returns CDR1 SGHRS and CDR2 YFSETQ. This CDR3 spans 16 amino acids. The CDR3, as DNA: TGCGCCAGCAGCTTGTTAGGGACTAGCGGATCCAATGAGCAGTTCTTC. This gives the protein CASSLLGTSGSNEQFF.

J is TRBJ2-1 and V is TRBV20-1; no definite D call. The CDR3 length is 11 residues. Trimming shortened V by 3 bases and J by 9 bases, and 9 bases separated the two germline ends. Germline V gives CDR1 DFQATT, CDR2 SNEGSKA (reference sequence). The CDR3 DNA is TGCAGTGCTAGGAGGTTTCGTGAGCAGTTCTTC. Translating it yields CSARRFREQFF.

The chain recombines TRBV19 with TRBJ1-1; a weak D match, TRBD1 (5 bases). CDR1 LNHDA and CDR2 SQIVND come from the germline V gene (reference sequence). V was pared by 5 bases and J by 4 bases, with 8 bases between. The CDR3 consists of 12 residues. This CDR3 is CASSDSATEAFF. As DNA, the CDR3 is TGTGCCAGTAGTGACAGCGCCACTGAAGCTTTCTTT.

In this sample, this clone turned up a few times. The gene calls are TRBV5-6 and TRBJ1-1; D not resolved. Germline V lookup: CDR1 SGHDT, CDR2 YYEEEE. Trimming took 3 bases from V and 6 from J, leaving 6 bases between them. The CDR3 contains 11 residues. The CDR3 coding sequence is TGTGCCAGCAGCTCAGAGGCTGAAGCTTTCTTT. Its protein is CASSSEAEAFF.

Details on this clone: This sample also contains other DNA sequences that code for the same CDR3. This chain links TRBV19 with TRBJ2-4, with 7 bases identical to TRBD2. Trimming cost V 5 bases and J 2 bases; bases outside gene matches: 3. The CDR3 totals 14 residues. Germline loops: CDR1 LNHDA, CDR2 SQIVND (reference sequence). The CDR3 here is CASSPGGTKNIQYF. Here the CDR3 DNA reads TGTGCCAGTAGTCCGGGGGGAACCAAAAACATTCAGTACTTC. The full variable domain, in which reference TRBV19 and TRBJ2-4 provide the parts outside the CDR3, is DGGITQSPKYLFRKEGQNVTLSCEQNLNHDAMYWYRQDPGQGLRLIYYSQIVNDFQKGDIAEGYSVSREKKESFPLTVTSAQKNPTAFYLCASSPGGTKNIQYFGAGTRLSVL.

The chain combines TRBV5-4 with TRBJ1-6; D is uncertain. Trimming took off 0 bases at V and 9 bases at J, with 16 bases between the two ends. The CDR3 length is 16 residues. Looked up from germline, CDR1 is SGHNT and CDR2 is YYREEE (reference sequence). The CDR3 sequence: CASSLDAGLISSPLHF. Written as DNA, the CDR3 is TGTGCCAGCAGCTTGGACGCGGGGTTGATAAGTTCACCCCTCCACTTT.

This clone was detected only once. V is TRBV7-6 and J is TRBJ2-7; TRBD1 matches at 10 bases. Germline V gives CDR1 SGHVS, CDR2 FNYEAQ. The J segment lost 5 bases and the V segment lost 5 bases, leaving 9 bases of the junction unmatched. The CDR3 contains 15 residues. This chain's CDR3 is CASSAWTGGKDEQYF. CDR3 bases: TGTGCCAGCAGCGCCTGGACAGGGGGGAAGGACGAGCAGTACTTC.